The 23 T cell receptor beta chains presented below share a single source sample, sequenced in a study of blood T cell repertoires in COVID-19. Produced via immunoSEQ multiplex PCR; TCRdb's table is partial and in-frame only. The repertoire holds roughly 700,000 clones, around 89% seen once, with about 0.24% in the top ten. The source material was peripheral blood. These receptors all stem from a woman between 18 and 29 years old with acute or convalescent COVID-19.

The chain links TRBV5-4 to TRBJ1-2; D not certain. V shed 4 bases and J shed 3 bases, with 10 bases lying between them. Per germline, CDR1 SGHNT and CDR2 YYREEE (reference sequence). The CDR3 length is 13 residues. CDR3 in amino acids: CASSAGADYGYTF. The CDR3 region has the DNA TGTGCCAGCAGCGCTGGCGCGGACTATGGCTACACCTTC.

V usage is TRBV19 and J usage is TRBJ1-5; 7 bases are shared with TRBD1. The trim removed 4 bases at V and 4 bases at J, leaving 7 bases unmatched. Germline CDR1 LNHDA, CDR2 SQIVND (reference sequence). The CDR3 covers 15 residues. In DNA, the CDR3 is TGTGCCAGTAGTACCCCGGGACAGCATAATCAGCCCCAGCATTTT. Protein product: CASSTPGQHNQPQHF.

This rearrangement joins TRBV15 to TRBJ2-2; D gene uncertain. Looked up from germline, CDR1 is LNHNV and CDR2 is YYDKDF (reference sequence). Trimming pared 8 bases from V and 3 bases from J, leaving 4 bases between. The length of the CDR3 is 11 residues. The CDR3 coding sequence is TGTGCCACCCACTACACCGGGGAGCTGTTTTTT. Translating gives CATHYTGELFF.

The rearrangement uses TRBV10-2 and TRBJ2-5; 9 nucleotides align to TRBD2. The CDR3 has 17 residues. V lost 3 bases to trimming and J lost 5 bases; unmatched junction nucleotides: 13. The germline gives CDR1 WSHSY, CDR2 SAAADI. The CDR3 reads CASSDGGGASFGETQYF. The CDR3, as DNA: TGCGCCAGCAGTGACGGCGGGGGGGCCTCGTTCGGGGAGACCCAGTACTTC.

The chain is built from TRBV2 and TRBJ1-4; TRBD1 agrees at 7 bases. CDR3 length equals 15 residues. J gave up 7 bases and V 6 bases, and 11 bases lay outside the gene matches. Germline V gene data show CDR1 as SNHLY and CDR2 as FYNNEI. The DNA for the CDR3 is TGTGCCAGCAGGTTCCAGGGGGGTAATAGTGAAAAACTGTTTTTT. It encodes CASRFQGGNSEKLFF.

The chain employs TRBV24-1 and TRBJ2-3; weak D call: TRBD2 (7 bases). V was pared by 5 bases and J by 5 bases, with 13 bases between. The length of the CDR3 is 14 residues. Per germline, CDR1 KGHDR and CDR2 SFDVKD. CDR3 DNA sequence: TGTGCCACCAGTGCCGGGGGGCGTGGAGATACGCAGTATTTT. Amino acid sequence: CATSAGGRGDTQYF.

This clone was observed a few times. V is TRBV19 and J is TRBJ1-5; tentatively, D is TRBD1 (5 bases). Germline-derived CDR1 and CDR2 are LNHDA and SQIVND (reference sequence). V dropped 6 bases and J dropped 5 bases, with 17 bases sitting between them. The CDR3 consists of 15 residues. CDR3 amino acids: CASSPTGGLDQPQHF. Written as DNA, the CDR3 is TGTGCCAGTAGCCCAACAGGCGGTCTGGATCAGCCCCAGCATTTT.

CDR3 region: CASRPAGNTGELFF. The CDR3 coding sequence is TGTGCCAGCAGGCCTGCGGGAAACACCGGGGAGCTGTTTTTT. This rearrangement joins TRBV6-2 or TRBV6-3 to TRBJ2-2; D might be TRBD2 (6 bases). V lost 6 bases and J 2 bases, leaving 10 bases between the germline ends. The CDR3 is 14 amino acids. Germline V gene lookup returns CDR1 MNHEY and CDR2 SVGEGT.

The chain couples TRBV14 to TRBJ2-3; D is uncertain. Germline CDR1 reads SGHDN; CDR2 reads FVKESK. This CDR3 region has 11 residues. Deletions cut 8 bases from V and 0 bases from J, with 3 bases between. CDR3 loop: CASSSTDTQYF. CDR3 DNA: TGTGCCAGCTCTAGCACAGATACGCAGTATTTT.

This rearrangement joins TRBV7-3 to TRBJ1-1, with 8 bases lining up with TRBD1. The CDR3 totals 15 residues. CDR1 SGHTA and CDR2 FQGTGA come from the germline V gene. V gave up 5 bases and J gave up 4 bases; unmatched junction bases: 9. The CDR3 DNA is TGTGCCAGCAGCCCGACAGGGGTAGAGGGCACTGAAGCTTTCTTT. Amino acid sequence: CASSPTGVEGTEAFF.

The table lists this clone with a few counts. J is TRBJ2-2 and V is TRBV7-9; D not certain. Germline CDR1 reads SEHNR; CDR2 reads FQNEAQ (reference sequence). V was shortened by 5 bases and J by 4 bases, with 8 bases between the two germline ends. The CDR3 has 13 amino acids. The CDR3 coding sequence is TGTGCCAGCAGCCCTTATCCCACCGGGGAGCTGTTTTTT. Amino acid sequence: CASSPYPTGELFF.

This chain joins TRBV9 and TRBJ2-7; 9 bases match TRBD2. Trimming took 0 bases from V and 3 from J; bases not matched to a gene: 4. Per germline, CDR1 SGDLS and CDR2 YYNGEE. The CDR3 contains 15 residues. The CDR3 sequence: CASSVGETSGYEQYF. CDR3 coding DNA: TGTGCCAGCAGCGTAGGCGAGACTAGCGGCTACGAGCAGTACTTC. Combining the CDR3 with reference TRBV9 and TRBJ2-7 gives the whole variable domain DSGVTQTPKHLITATGQRVTLRCSPRSGDLSVYWYQQSLDQGLQFLIQYYNGEERAKGNILERFSAQQFPDLHSELNLSSLELGDSALYFCASSVGETSGYEQYFGPGTRLTVT.

The V call is TRBV25-1, the J call TRBJ1-3; D unresolved. Trimming cost V 0 bases and J 9 bases, with 15 bases left between them. This CDR3 spans 15 amino acids. The germline V gene has CDR1 MGHDK and CDR2 SYGVNS. CDR3 in amino acids: CASSEYGEGVGTIYF. The CDR3 DNA follows: TGTGCCAGCAGTGAATATGGGGAGGGCGTGGGCACCATATATTTT.

For this clone: Other DNA sequences in the same sample also yield this CDR3. The chain recombines TRBV9 with TRBJ1-3; possibly TRBD1 for D (6 bases). Per the germline V gene, CDR1 is SGDLS and CDR2 is YYNGEE. V dropped 4 bases and J dropped 7 bases, with 12 bases sitting between them. The CDR3 runs to 13 residues. CDR3 sequence (DNA): TGTGCCAGCAGCTCACAGGGCGGGAACACCATATATTTT. Its translation: CASSSQGGNTIYF.

This clone was counted a few times. This sequence joins TRBV5-1 and TRBJ1-2, with D hard to call. The V end lost 2 bases, the J end lost 6 bases, and 11 bases lay between the germline ends. CDR3 length: 13 amino acids. The germline gives CDR1 SGHRS, CDR2 YFSETQ. The CDR3 DNA is TGCGCCAGCAGCTTATCTACGTTCGATGGCTACACCTTC. Its protein is CASSLSTFDGYTF.

This clone was counted a single time. The chain is built from TRBV19 and TRBJ2-7; no clear D gene. Trimming removed 5 bases at V and 3 bases at J, with 23 bases between. Germline values: CDR1 LNHDA, CDR2 SQIVND (reference sequence). The CDR3 extends over 17 amino acids. The CDR3 nucleotides read TGTGCCAGTAGTCTCCCCCGCGAGGCCGGCCGCCGCTACGAGCAGTACTTC. Protein product: CASSLPREAGRRYEQYF.

This clone has just one count. The V gene is TRBV7-8, the J gene TRBJ2-2; 7 positions match TRBD1. CDR1 SGHVS and CDR2 FQNEAQ come from the germline V gene. The CDR3 is 14 amino acids. The V and J ends lost 5 bases and 5 bases, in that order; junction bases with no gene match: 5. CDR3 residues: CASSLGGSTGELFF. The DNA for the CDR3 is TGTGCCAGCAGCCTAGGGGGCAGTACCGGGGAGCTGTTTTTT.

The rearrangement joins TRBV11-3 to TRBJ2-1; D may be TRBD1 (5 bases). CDR3 length equals 15 residues. The V and J ends lost 0 bases and 8 bases respectively, with 14 bases between them. In germline, CDR1 is SGHNT, CDR2 YENEEA. The CDR3 region has the DNA TGTGCCAGCAGCTTAGAGGGGCTGCAGGGATATGAGCAGTTCTTC. It encodes CASSLEGLQGYEQFF. Drawing the rest from reference TRBV11-3 and TRBJ2-1, the complete variable domain is EAGVVQSPRYKIIEKKQPVAFWCNPISGHNTLYWYLQNLGQGPELLIRYENEEAVDDSQLPKDRFSAERLKGVDSTLKIQPAELGDSAVYLCASSLEGLQGYEQFFGPGTRLTVL.

This chain links TRBV7-2 with TRBJ2-1; 8 bases match TRBD2. The junction had 5 bases not matched to a gene; V was cut back by 4 bases and J by 0 bases. The germline CDR1 and CDR2 sequences are SGHTA and FQGNSA. This CDR3 region has 16 residues. The CDR3: CASSYPAGASYNEQFF. The CDR3 DNA is TGTGCCAGCAGCTACCCAGCGGGGGCCTCCTACAATGAGCAGTTCTTC.

The V and J genes are TRBV19 and TRBJ1-6; 10 bases are a match to TRBD1. Germline V gene lookup returns CDR1 LNHDA and CDR2 SQIVND (reference sequence). Trimming cost V 6 bases and J 0 bases; bases outside gene matches: 2. This CDR3 has 16 amino acids. The CDR3 DNA follows: TGTGCCAGTAGGGACAGGGGGAGCTCCTATAATTCACCCCTCCACTTT. It codes for CASRDRGSSYNSPLHF.

The chain carries TRBV7-8 and TRBJ1-1; D perhaps matches TRBD1 (5 bases). This CDR3 has 15 amino acids. V was clipped by 3 bases and J by 1 base, with 12 bases between them. The germline V gene encodes CDR1 SGHVS and CDR2 FQNEAQ. The CDR3 spells CASSFTNTGNTEAFF. The CDR3, as DNA: TGTGCCAGCAGCTTCACAAATACAGGGAACACTGAAGCTTTCTTT.

The chain carries TRBV6-6 and TRBJ1-6, with D unclear. The CDR3 totals 12 residues. The germline V and J ends were trimmed by 2 bases and 14 bases, with 10 bases remaining between them. Per germline, CDR1 MNHNY and CDR2 SVGAGI (reference sequence). CDR3 nucleotide sequence: TGTGCCAGCAGTTACCGTCGGGGAGCCCTCCACTTT. Protein product: CASSYRRGALHF.

V gene TRBV6-5 combines with J gene TRBJ1-1; 9 bases line up with TRBD1. This CDR3 is built from 14 residues. The V and J ends lost 5 bases and 7 bases, in that order; junction bases with no gene match: 8. From germline, CDR1 is MNHEY and CDR2 SVGAGI. The CDR3 coding sequence is TGTGCCAGCAGTCCTTATTGGGACAGGGATGAAGCTTTCTTT. This encodes CASSPYWDRDEAFF.